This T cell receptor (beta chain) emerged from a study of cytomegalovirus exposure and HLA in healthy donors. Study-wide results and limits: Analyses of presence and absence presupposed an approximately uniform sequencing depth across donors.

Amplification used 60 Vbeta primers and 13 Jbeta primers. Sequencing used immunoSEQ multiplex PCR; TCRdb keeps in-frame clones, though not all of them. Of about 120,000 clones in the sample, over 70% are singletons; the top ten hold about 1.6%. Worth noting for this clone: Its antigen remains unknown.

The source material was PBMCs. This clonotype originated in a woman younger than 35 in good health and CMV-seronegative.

CDR3 sequence reads: CASSLTGPNYGYTF. Here the CDR3 DNA reads TGTGCCAGCAGCCTGACAGGGCCTAACTATGGCTACACCTTC. The chain combines TRBV5-5 with TRBJ1-2, with 7 bases matching TRBD1. Germline CDR1 SGHKS, CDR2 YYEKEE (reference sequence). The CDR3 has 14 amino acids. V lost 4 bases to trimming and J lost 0 bases; unmatched junction nucleotides: 3.